This T cell receptor beta chain was sequenced for a study of OX40 agonist ivuxolimab in advanced cancers. Regarding the complete study: Ivuxolimab was an agonistic, fully human IgG2 monoclonal antibody directed against OX40 (CD134), a costimulatory receptor. Intravenous ivuxolimab was administered to patients every 2 weeks at six dose levels: 0.01, 0.1, 0.3, 1.5, 3 and 10 mg/kg. Of the 50 or so patients in dose escalation, some 20 had hepatocellular carcinoma, some 15 had melanoma, 9 had renal cell carcinoma and 9 had head and neck cancer. In the dose-escalation cohort, 70% to 85% of patients were male, and the mean age was approximately 60 years, with a range of roughly 23 to 85. Prior anti-PD-1, anti-PD-L1 or anti-CTLA-4 therapy was permitted, and checkpoint inhibitors had been received by around 39% of dose-escalation patients. Partial responses were achieved by three dose-escalation patients, of whom one had hepatocellular carcinoma and two had cutaneous melanoma. Peripheral TCRbeta sequencing aimed to test whether ivuxolimab altered TCR sequence diversity and caused clonal T-cell expansion. The paper reports the monotherapy dose-escalation portion (N of about 54 patients) of the phase I ivuxolimab trial. What the research found in general, with its limitations: Low levels of normalized T-cell clonal expansion were also seen in some patients who did not respond. In the 0.1-3.0 mg/kg groups, partial responders were among the patients with the lowest normalized peripheral clonal expansion, particularly in CD8+ T cells. At doses from 0.1 to 3.0 mg/kg, clonal expansion was seen in both CD4+ and CD8+ blood T cells between baseline and week 6. Antigen specificity was not determined for the clonally expanded peripheral T cells. On average, CD8+ T cells showed more expanded clones than CD4+ T cells after ivuxolimab.

Genomic DNA was extracted from sorted cells for sequencing of the TCRbeta CDR3 region. The immunoSEQ Assay was used for sequencing of TCRbeta CDR3 regions. TCRdb retrieved this table from immuneACCESS and kept in-frame rearrangements only. Not all clones are present; in checked studies, unresolved V genes account for under half, and no reason is known for the remainder. The sample yields about 46,000 clones; around 90% were counted once. Jointly, the top ten make up 10% to 15% of the sample. In the germline V gene, CDR1 corresponds to SGHNT and CDR2 to YENEEA. The CDR3 runs 16 residues from the cysteine to the phenylalanine. The retained sequence is limited to the CDR3, 48 bases, with the frame set at the first base. The V end gives up 5 bases and the J end 0 bases, leaving 6 bases in the junction not matched to a gene. Concerning this clone: Its specific antigen is unknown. No base quality values were provided; no much bigger clone lies one nucleotide off.

The trial excluded patients who had a history of autoimmune disease or were on systemic immunosuppression. In every dose cohort, peripheral blood was drawn for TCR sequencing at baseline, cycle 4 day 1, and cycle 7 day 1. The samples were taken from a phase I, first-in-human, multicenter, open-label dose-escalation trial of ivuxolimab. Adults with locally advanced or metastatic melanoma, renal cell, hepatocellular, or head and neck squamous cell carcinoma were enrolled in the trial. Before TCR sequencing, CD4+ and CD8+ T cells were separately sorted from peripheral blood. The V and J segments used are TRBV11-3 and TRBJ2-1, with 8 bases aligning to TRBD1. Specimen: CD4+ or CD8+ T cells sorted from blood, collected in a trial of the OX40 agonist ivuxolimab. This TCR came from an adult with an advanced solid tumor such as melanoma, head and neck, liver or kidney cancer. The CDR3 corresponds to CASSKGQESSYNEQFF. The nucleotide sequence is given as TGTGCCAGCAGCAAGGGACAGGAAAGCTCCTACAATGAGCAGTTCTTC.